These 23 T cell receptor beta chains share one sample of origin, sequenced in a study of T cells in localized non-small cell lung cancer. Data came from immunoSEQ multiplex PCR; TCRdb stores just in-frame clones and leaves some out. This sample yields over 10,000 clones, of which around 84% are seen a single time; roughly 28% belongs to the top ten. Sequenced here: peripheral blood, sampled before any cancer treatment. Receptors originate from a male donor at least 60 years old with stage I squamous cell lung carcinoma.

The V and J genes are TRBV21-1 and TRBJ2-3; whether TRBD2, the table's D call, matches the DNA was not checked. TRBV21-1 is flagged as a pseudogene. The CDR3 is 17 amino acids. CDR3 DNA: TGTGCCAGCAGCACTAGTCTACCGGGTAATAGCACAGATACGCAGTATTTT. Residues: CASSTSLPGNSTDTQYF.

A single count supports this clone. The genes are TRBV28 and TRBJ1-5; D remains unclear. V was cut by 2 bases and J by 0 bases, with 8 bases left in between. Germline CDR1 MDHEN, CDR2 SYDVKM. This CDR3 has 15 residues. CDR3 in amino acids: CASSLPGYSNQPQHF. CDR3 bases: TGTGCCAGCAGTTTACCGGGTTATAGCAATCAGCCCCAGCATTTT.

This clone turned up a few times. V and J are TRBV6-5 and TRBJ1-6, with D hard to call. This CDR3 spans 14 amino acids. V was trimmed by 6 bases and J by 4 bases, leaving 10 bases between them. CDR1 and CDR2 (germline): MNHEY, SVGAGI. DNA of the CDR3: TGTGCCAGCAGCGATAGGTGGTATAATTCACCCCTCCACTTT. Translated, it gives CASSDRWYNSPLHF.

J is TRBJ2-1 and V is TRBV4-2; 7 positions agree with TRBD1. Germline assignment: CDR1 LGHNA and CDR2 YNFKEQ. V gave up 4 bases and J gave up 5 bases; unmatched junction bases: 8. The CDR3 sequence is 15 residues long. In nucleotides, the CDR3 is TGTGCCAGCAGCCCGGCCGGGACAGACAACAATGAGCAGTTCTTC. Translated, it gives CASSPAGTDNNEQFF.

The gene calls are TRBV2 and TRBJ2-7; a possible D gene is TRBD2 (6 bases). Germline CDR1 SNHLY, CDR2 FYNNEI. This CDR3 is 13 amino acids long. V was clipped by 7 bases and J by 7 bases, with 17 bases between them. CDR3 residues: CASTGVPFGEQYF. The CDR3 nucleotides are TGTGCCAGCACGGGGGTCCCTTTTGGGGAGCAGTACTTC.

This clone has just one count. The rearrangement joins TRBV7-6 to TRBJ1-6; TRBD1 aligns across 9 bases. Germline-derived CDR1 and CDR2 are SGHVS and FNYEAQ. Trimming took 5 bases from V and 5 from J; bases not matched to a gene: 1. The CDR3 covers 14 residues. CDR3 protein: CASSRTGDNSPLHF. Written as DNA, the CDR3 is TGTGCCAGCAGCCGGACAGGGGATAATTCACCCCTCCACTTT.

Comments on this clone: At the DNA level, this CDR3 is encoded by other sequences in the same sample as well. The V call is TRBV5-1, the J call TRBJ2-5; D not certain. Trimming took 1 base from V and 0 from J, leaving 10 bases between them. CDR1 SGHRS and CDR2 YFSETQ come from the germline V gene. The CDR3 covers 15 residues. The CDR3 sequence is CASSLIGQHQETQYF. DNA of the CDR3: TGCGCCAGCAGCTTGATCGGTCAGCACCAAGAGACCCAGTACTTC.

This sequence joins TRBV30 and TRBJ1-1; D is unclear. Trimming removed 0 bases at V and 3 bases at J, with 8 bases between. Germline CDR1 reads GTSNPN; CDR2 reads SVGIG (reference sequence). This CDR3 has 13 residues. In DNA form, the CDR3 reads TGTGCCTGGAGTGTAAGACGGTACACTGAAGCTTTCTTT. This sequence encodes CAWSVRRYTEAFF.

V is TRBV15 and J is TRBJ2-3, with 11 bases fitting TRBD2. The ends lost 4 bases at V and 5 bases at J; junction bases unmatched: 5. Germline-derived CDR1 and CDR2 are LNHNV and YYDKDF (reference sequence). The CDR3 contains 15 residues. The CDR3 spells CATSTTSGKEDTQYF. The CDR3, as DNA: TGTGCCACCAGCACGACTAGCGGGAAGGAAGATACGCAGTATTTT.

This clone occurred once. The CDR3 is CASTLIGGAGANVLTF. The CDR3 DNA follows: TGTGCCAGCACATTAATAGGGGGCGCTGGGGCCAACGTCCTGACTTTC. The chain recombines TRBV5-4 with TRBJ2-6; 7 nucleotides match TRBD1. The V gene end was trimmed by 6 bases and the J gene end by 2 bases; junction bases not matched to a gene: 8. The V gene's germline CDR1 is SGHNT and CDR2 YYREEE (reference sequence). The CDR3 covers 16 residues. The full variable domain, with the rest looked up from reference TRBV5-4 and TRBJ2-6, is ETGVTQSPTHLIKTRGQQVTLRCSSQSGHNTVSWYQQALGQGPQFIFQYYREEENGRGNFPPRFSGLQFPNYSSELNVNALELDDSALYLCASTLIGGAGANVLTFGAGSRLTVL.

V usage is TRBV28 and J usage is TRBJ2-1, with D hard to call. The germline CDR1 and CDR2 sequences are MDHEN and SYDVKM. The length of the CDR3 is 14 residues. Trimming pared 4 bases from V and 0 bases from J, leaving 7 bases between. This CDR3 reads CASSSYSSYNEQFF. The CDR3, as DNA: TGTGCCAGCAGTTCCTACAGCTCCTACAATGAGCAGTTCTTC.

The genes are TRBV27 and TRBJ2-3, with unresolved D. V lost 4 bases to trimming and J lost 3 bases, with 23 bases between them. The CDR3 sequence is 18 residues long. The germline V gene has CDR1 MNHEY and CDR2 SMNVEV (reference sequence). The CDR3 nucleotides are TGTGCCAGCAGTTCACTCCAGGCTGCGGTATCCGGGACAGATACGCAGTATTTT. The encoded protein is CASSSLQAAVSGTDTQYF.

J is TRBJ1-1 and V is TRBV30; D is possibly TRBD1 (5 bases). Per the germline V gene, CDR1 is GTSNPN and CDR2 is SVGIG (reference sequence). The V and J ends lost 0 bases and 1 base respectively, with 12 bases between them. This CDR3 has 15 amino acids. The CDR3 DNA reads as TGTGCCTGGAGTGTGGGGGGGAGTGGGAACACTGAAGCTTTCTTT. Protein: CAWSVGGSGNTEAFF.

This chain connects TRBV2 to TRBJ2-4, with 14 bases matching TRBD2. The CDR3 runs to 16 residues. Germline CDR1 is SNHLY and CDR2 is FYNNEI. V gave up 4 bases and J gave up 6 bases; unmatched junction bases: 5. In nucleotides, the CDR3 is TGTGCCAGCAGTGTTGGGACTAGCGGGAGCTTAAACATTCAGTACTTC. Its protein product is CASSVGTSGSLNIQYF.

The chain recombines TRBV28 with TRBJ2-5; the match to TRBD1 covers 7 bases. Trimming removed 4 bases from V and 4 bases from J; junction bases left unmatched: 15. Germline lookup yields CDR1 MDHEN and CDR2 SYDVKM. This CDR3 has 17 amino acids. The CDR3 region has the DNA TGTGCCAGCAGTTCCTTCGAGGCAGGGGGAAGGGGAGAGACCCAGTACTTC. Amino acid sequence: CASSSFEAGGRGETQYF.

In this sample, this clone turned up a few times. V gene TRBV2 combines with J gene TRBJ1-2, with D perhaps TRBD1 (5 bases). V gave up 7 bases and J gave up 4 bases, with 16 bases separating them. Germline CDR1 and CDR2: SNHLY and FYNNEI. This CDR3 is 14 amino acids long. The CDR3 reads CASNPPGGPYGYTF. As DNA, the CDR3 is TGTGCCAGCAACCCCCCCGGGGGACCCTATGGCTACACCTTC. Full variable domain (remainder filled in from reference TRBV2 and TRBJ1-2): EPEVTQTPSHQVTQMGQEVILRCVPISNHLYFYWYRQILGQKVEFLVSFYNNEISEKSEIFDDQFSVERPDGSNFTLKIRSTKLEDSAMYFCASNPPGGPYGYTFGSGTRLTVV.

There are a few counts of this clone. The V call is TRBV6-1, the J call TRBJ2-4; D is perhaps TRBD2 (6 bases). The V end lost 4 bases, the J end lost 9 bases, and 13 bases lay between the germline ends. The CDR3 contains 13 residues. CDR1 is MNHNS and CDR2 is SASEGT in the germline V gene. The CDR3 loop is CASSAGEVGIQYF. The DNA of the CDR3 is TGTGCCAGCAGTGCCGGGGAGGTCGGCATTCAGTACTTC.

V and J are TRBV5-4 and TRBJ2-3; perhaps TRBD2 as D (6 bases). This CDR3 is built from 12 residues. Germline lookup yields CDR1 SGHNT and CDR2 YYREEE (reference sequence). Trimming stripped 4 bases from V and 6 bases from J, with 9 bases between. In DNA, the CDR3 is TGTGCCAGCAGCGGCCGGGGGGATACGCAGTATTTT. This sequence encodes CASSGRGDTQYF.

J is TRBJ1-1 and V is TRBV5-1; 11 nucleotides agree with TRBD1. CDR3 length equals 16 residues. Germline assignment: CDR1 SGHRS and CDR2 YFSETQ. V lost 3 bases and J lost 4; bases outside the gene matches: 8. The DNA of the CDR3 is TGCGCCAGCAGCTCTAACTCTGGACAGGGGGCCACTGAAGCTTTCTTT. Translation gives CASSSNSGQGATEAFF.

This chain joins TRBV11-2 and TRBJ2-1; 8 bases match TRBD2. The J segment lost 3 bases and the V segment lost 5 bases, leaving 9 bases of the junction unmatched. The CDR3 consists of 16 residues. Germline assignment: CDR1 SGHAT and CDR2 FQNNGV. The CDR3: CASSPGGGGHYNEQFF. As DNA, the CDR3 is TGTGCCAGCAGCCCCGGCGGCGGGGGGCACTACAATGAGCAGTTCTTC.

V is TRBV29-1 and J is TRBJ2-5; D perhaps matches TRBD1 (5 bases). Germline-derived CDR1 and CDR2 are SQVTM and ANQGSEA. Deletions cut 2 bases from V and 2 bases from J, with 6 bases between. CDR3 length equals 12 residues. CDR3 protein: CSVERQQETQYF. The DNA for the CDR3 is TGCAGCGTTGAACGACAGCAAGAGACCCAGTACTTC.

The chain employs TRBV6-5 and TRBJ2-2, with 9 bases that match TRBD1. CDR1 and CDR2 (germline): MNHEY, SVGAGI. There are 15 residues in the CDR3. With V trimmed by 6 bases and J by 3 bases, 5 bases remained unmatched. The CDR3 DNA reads TGTGCCAGCAGCGGACAGGGGTCATACACCGGGGAGCTGTTTTTT. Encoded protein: CASSGQGSYTGELFF.

The CDR3 region has the DNA TGCGCCAGCAGCTCGAACGGGGGAACTGGGGCCAACGTCCTGACTTTC. As protein: CASSSNGGTGANVLTF. This chain links TRBV5-1 with TRBJ2-6; TRBD2 is a possible D gene (6 bases). V lost 3 bases and J lost 2, with 12 bases in between. This CDR3 contains 16 residues. Germline CDR1 and CDR2: SGHRS and YFSETQ.